This record concerns one TCR beta chain sequence. Antigen unknown. A sample-barcoded 5' primer and a J-beta primer mix were used in a second PCR of about 7 to 12 cycles. TCRdb recomputed calls from the 5' RACE reads with MiXCR, one row per CDR3 protein. The sample gives roughly 1.6 million distinct CDR3 sequences, 34% of which show up once; around 10% is in the top ten. Per sample, at least 5 micrograms of total RNA were extracted. This record comes from a study of blood T cells in healthy people across ages. Study results and caveats: More naive CD4+ cells and higher diversity were found in long-lived than in aged donors.

From germline, CDR1 is LNHNV and CDR2 YYDKDF (reference sequence). V was pared by 1 base and J by 0 bases, with 17 bases of the junction left unmatched. CDR3 length equals 21 residues. V and J are TRBV15 and TRBJ2-1; TRBD2 matches at 8 bases. Sequencing input: blood. This receptor was obtained from a woman in her twenties or thirties in good health. CDR3 residues: CATSRGGSGNVGPSSYNEQFF. Written as DNA, the CDR3 is TGTGCCACCAGCAGAGGCGGTAGCGGGAATGTTGGCCCCAGCTCCTACAATGAGCAGTTCTTC.